This entry lists 11 T cell receptor beta chains sequenced from one sample in a study of T cells in localized non-small cell lung cancer. Clones were sequenced by immunoSEQ multiplex PCR, and TCRdb holds only the in-frame ones, with some missing. The table has under 20,000 clones, around 87% seen once; the top ten hold around a quarter. The sample was peripheral blood mononuclear cells, taken before any cancer treatment. The receptors shown here come from a male donor aged 60 or older with stage II lung adenocarcinoma.

Written as DNA, the CDR3 is TGCGCCAGCAGCCTCATGACAGGGTCCTACAATGAGCAGTTCTTC. It encodes CASSLMTGSYNEQFF. The genes are TRBV5-1 and TRBJ2-1; 7 bases are a match to TRBD1. From germline, CDR1 is SGHRS and CDR2 YFSETQ. The CDR3 spans 15 residues. The V segment lost 4 bases and the J segment 1 base; nucleotides outside the gene matches: 5.

DNA for the CDR3: TGTGCCAGCAGCTACCACAATGAGCAGTTCTTC. This translates into CASSYHNEQFF. V usage is TRBV11-2 and J usage is TRBJ2-1, with no clear D. Trimming pared 4 bases from V and 5 bases from J, leaving 3 bases between. The CDR3 has 11 residues. Germline lookup yields CDR1 SGHAT and CDR2 FQNNGV.

The chain is built from TRBV6-1 and TRBJ2-1; the match to TRBD2 covers 7 bases. With 0 bases clipped from V and 6 bases from J, the junction kept 8 bases outside the gene matches. The CDR3 runs 16 residues. Germline loops: CDR1 MNHNS, CDR2 SASEGT. CDR3 protein: CASSEAYAREANEQFF. The CDR3 DNA sequence: TGTGCCAGCAGTGAAGCGTACGCCCGGGAGGCCAATGAGCAGTTCTTC.

The chain couples TRBV5-6 to TRBJ1-2; D is ambiguous. This CDR3 region has 13 residues. With 4 bases removed from V and 7 bases from J, the gap between germline ends came to 14 bases. In germline, CDR1 is SGHDT, CDR2 YYEEEE. The CDR3 DNA is TGTGCCAGCAGCGGTCGGGCCCCGCGTGGCTACACCTTC. Encoded protein: CASSGRAPRGYTF.

The chain carries TRBV9 and TRBJ2-2; D not resolved. The CDR3 extends over 13 amino acids. Trimming took 1 base from V and 4 from J, leaving 5 bases between them. From germline, CDR1 is SGDLS and CDR2 YYNGEE. The CDR3 region has the DNA TGTGCCAGCAGCGTAATAGCCACCGGGGAGCTGTTTTTT. It encodes CASSVIATGELFF.

V usage is TRBV27 and J usage is TRBJ1-3; D is undetermined. The CDR3 has 15 amino acids. Trimming took off 2 bases at V and 0 bases at J, with 8 bases between the two ends. Germline-derived CDR1 and CDR2 are MNHEY and SMNVEV (reference sequence). CDR3 loop: CASSLRHASGNTIYF. The CDR3 region has the DNA TGTGCCAGCAGTTTAAGGCATGCCTCTGGAAACACCATATATTTT.

The V gene is TRBV19, the J gene TRBJ1-5; D is unresolved. Trimming took off 7 bases at V and 4 bases at J, with 11 bases between the two ends. Germline-derived CDR1 and CDR2 are LNHDA and SQIVND (reference sequence). This CDR3 region has 13 residues. The CDR3, as DNA: TGTGCCAGTATCGATCGAGGGAATCAGCCCCAGCATTTT. Protein: CASIDRGNQPQHF.

The chain carries TRBV9 and TRBJ2-5, with 8 bases matching TRBD1. The germline CDR1 and CDR2 sequences are SGDLS and YYNGEE. The junction had 11 bases not matched to a gene; V was cut back by 0 bases and J by 1 base. There are 18 residues in the CDR3. The CDR3: CASSVAVGTGTSQETQYF. For the CDR3, the DNA is TGTGCCAGCAGCGTAGCAGTGGGGACAGGCACCTCCCAAGAGACCCAGTACTTC.

This chain connects TRBV11-3 to TRBJ2-2; no firm D call. The germline V and J ends were trimmed by 1 base and 5 bases, with 2 bases remaining between them. Germline loops: CDR1 SGHNT, CDR2 YENEEA. This CDR3 region has 12 residues. CDR3 DNA sequence: TGTGCCAGCAGCTTAGGGACCGGGGAGCTGTTTTTT. Translation: CASSLGTGELFF.

The CDR3 bases are TGTGCCTGGAGTCCGGGACAGATTTCGGAGACCCAGTACTTC. Residues: CAWSPGQISETQYF. V usage is TRBV30 and J usage is TRBJ2-5; TRBD1 agrees at 7 bases. V trimming: 2 bases; J trimming: 5 bases; junction bases outside the gene matches: 8. Germline V lookup: CDR1 GTSNPN, CDR2 SVGIG (reference sequence). The CDR3 is 14 residues long.

The chain links TRBV7-8 to TRBJ2-7; 10 nucleotides line up with TRBD1. Germline CDR1 and CDR2: SGHVS and FQNEAQ. Trimming took 5 bases from V and 4 from J; bases not matched to a gene: 11. This CDR3 contains 16 residues. CDR3 bases: TGTGCCAGCAGCCGCCAATCTCCGGGACAGGGGTACGAGCAGTACTTC. Its protein product is CASSRQSPGQGYEQYF.